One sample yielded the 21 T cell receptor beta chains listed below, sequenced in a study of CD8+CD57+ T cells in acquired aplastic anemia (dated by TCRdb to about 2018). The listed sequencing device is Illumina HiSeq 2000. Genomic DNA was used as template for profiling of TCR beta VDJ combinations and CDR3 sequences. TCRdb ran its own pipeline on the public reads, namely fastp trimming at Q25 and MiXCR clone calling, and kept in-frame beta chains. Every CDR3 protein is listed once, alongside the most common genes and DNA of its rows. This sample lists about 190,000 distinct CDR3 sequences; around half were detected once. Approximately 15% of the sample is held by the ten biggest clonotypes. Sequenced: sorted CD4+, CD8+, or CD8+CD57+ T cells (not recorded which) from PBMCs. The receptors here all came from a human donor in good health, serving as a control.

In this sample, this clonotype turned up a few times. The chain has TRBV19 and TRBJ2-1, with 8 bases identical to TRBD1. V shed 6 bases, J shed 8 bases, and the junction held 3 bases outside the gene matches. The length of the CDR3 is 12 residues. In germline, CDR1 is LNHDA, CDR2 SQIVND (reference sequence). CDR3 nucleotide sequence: TGTGCCAGTAGCACAGGGGGTGATGAGCAGTTCTTC. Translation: CASSTGGDEQFF.

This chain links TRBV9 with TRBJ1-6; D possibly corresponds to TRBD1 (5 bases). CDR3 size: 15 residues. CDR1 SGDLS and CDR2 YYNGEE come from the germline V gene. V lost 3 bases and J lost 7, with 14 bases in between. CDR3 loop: CASSALTGGNSPLHF. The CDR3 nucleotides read TGTGCCAGCAGCGCATTAACGGGGGGGAATTCACCCCTCCACTTT.

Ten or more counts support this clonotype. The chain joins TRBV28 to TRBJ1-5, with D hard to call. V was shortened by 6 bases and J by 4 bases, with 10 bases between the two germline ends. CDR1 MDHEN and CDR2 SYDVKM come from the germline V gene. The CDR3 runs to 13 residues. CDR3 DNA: TGTGCCAGCAGCCTAACCCCAAATCAGCCCCAGCATTTT. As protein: CASSLTPNQPQHF.

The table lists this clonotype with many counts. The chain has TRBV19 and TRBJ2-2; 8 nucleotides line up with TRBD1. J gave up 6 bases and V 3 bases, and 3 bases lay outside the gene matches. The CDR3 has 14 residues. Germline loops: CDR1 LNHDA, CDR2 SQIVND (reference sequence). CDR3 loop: CASSIGQGAGELFF. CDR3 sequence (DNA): TGTGCCAGTAGTATCGGACAGGGCGCCGGGGAGCTGTTTTTT.

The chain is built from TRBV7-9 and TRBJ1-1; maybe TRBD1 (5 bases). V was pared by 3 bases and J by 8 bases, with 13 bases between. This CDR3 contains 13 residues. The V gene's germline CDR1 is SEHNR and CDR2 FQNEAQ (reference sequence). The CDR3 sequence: CASSFRLGTEAFF. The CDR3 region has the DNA TGTGCCAGCAGCTTTAGGCTCGGGACCGAAGCTTTCTTT. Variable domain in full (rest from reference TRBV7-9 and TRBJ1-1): DTGVSQNPRHKITKRGQNVTFRCDPISEHNRLYWYRQTLGQGPEFLTYFQNEAQLEKSRLLSDRFSAERPKGSFSTLEIQRTEQGDSAMYLCASSFRLGTEAFFGQGTRLTVV.

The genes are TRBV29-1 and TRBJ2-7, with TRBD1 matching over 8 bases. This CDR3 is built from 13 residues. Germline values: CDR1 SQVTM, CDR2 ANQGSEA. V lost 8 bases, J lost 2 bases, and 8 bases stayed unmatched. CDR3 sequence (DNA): TGCAGCTTTTCGGACAGGGTTCCCTACGAGCAGTACTTC. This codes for CSFSDRVPYEQYF.

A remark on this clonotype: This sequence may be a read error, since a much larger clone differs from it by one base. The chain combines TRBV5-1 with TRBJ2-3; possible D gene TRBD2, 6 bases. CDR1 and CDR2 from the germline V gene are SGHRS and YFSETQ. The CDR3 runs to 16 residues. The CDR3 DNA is TGCGTCAGCAGCACCCCCCCCGGGGGTAGCACAGATACGCAGTATTTT. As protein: CVSSTPPGGSTDTQYF.

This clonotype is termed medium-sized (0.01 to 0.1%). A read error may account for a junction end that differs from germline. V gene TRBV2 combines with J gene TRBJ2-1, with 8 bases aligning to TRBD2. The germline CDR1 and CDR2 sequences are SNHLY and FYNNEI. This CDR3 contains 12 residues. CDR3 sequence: CASSQTSDVVVF. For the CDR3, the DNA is TGTGCCAGCAGTCAGACTAGCGATGTCGTGGTCTTC.

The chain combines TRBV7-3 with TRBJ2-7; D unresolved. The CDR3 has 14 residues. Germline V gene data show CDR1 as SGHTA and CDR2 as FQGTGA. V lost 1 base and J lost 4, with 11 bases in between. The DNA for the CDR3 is TGTGCCAGCAGCTTAAATGGCAAGGGTTACGAGCAGTACTTC. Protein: CASSLNGKGYEQYF.

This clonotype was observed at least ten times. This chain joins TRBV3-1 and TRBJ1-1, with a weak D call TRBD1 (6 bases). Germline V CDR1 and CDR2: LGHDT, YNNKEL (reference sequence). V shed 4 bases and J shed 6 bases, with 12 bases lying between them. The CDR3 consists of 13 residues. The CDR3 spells CASSLTGLSEAFF. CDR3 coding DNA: TGTGCCAGCAGCCTCACAGGGCTGTCTGAAGCTTTCTTT.

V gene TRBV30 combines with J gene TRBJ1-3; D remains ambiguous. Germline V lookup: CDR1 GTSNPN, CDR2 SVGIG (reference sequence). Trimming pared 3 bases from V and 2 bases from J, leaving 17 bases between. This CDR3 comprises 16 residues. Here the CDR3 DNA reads TGTGCCTGGAGCCCTAAGGGTCTCTTACCTGGAAACACCATATATTTT. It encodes CAWSPKGLLPGNTIYF.

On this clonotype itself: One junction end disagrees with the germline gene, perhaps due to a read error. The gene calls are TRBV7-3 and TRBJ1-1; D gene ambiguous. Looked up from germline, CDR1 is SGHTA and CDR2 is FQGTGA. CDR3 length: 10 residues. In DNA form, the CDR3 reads TGTGCCAGCAGCTTAACAGGAGCTTCCTTT. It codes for CASSLTGASF.

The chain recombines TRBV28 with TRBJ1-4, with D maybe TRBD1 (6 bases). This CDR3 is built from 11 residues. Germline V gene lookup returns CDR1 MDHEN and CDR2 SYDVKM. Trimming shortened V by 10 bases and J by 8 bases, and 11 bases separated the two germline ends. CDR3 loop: CATQGLEKLFF. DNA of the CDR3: TGTGCCACCCAGGGGTTGGAAAAACTGTTTTTT.

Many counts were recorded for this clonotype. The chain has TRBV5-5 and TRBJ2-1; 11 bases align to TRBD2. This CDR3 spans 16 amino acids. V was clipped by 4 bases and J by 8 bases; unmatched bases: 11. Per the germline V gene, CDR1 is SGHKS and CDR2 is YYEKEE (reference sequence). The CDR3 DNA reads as TGTGCCAGCAGCCCGGAGCATAGCGGGGGGGCACATGAGCAGTTCTTC. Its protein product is CASSPEHSGGAHEQFF.

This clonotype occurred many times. The CDR3 loop is CASSLDRGDYGYTF. In DNA, the CDR3 is TGTGCCAGCAGCTTGGATAGGGGCGACTATGGCTACACCTTC. This chain joins TRBV7-2 and TRBJ1-2, with D maybe TRBD1 (5 bases). V dropped 3 bases and J dropped 3 bases, with 11 bases sitting between them. The CDR3 sequence is 14 residues long. The germline V gene has CDR1 SGHTA and CDR2 FQGNSA.

CDR3 nucleotides: TGTGCCAGCAGCTTGGTACAGGGTCTGGTGGGTGGCTACACCTTC. This encodes CASSLVQGLVGGYTF. The chain couples TRBV5-4 to TRBJ1-2, with D tentatively TRBD1 (6 bases). Germline values: CDR1 SGHNT, CDR2 YYREEE (reference sequence). Trimming removed 0 bases at V and 7 bases at J, with 16 bases between. This CDR3 comprises 15 residues.

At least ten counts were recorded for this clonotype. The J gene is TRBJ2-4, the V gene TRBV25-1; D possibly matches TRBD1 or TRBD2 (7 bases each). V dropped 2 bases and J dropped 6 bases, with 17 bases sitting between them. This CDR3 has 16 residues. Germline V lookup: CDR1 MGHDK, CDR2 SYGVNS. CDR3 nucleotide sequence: TGTGCCAGCAGTGAACGGGGGGTCCGGGACAGAAACATTCAGTACTTC. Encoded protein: CASSERGVRDRNIQYF.

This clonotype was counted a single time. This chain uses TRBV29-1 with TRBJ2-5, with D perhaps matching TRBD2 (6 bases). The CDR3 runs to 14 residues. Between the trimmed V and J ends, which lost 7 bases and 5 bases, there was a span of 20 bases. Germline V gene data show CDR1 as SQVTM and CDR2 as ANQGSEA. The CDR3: CSARPRLVLETQYF. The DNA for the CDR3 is TGCAGCGCACGCCCGAGACTAGTACTCGAGACCCAGTACTTC.

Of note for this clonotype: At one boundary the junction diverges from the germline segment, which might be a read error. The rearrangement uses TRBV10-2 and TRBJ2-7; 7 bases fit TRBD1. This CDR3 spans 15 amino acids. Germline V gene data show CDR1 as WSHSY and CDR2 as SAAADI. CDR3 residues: CASNAGTAFSYEQHF. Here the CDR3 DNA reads TGCGCCAGCAACGCCGGGACAGCGTTCTCCTACGAGCAGCACTTC.

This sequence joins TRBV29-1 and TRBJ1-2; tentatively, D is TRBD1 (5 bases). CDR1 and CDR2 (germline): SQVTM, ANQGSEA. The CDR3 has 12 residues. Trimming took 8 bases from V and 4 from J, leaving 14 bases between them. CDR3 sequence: CSLEGTIYGYTF. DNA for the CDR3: TGCAGCTTAGAGGGGACGATCTATGGCTACACCTTC. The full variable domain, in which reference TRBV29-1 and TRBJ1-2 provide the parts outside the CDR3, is SAVISQKPSRDICQRGTSLTIQCQVDSQVTMMFWYRQQPGQSLTLIATANQGSEATYESGFVIDKFPISRPNLTFSTLTVSNMSPEDSSIYLCSLEGTIYGYTFGSGTRLTVV.

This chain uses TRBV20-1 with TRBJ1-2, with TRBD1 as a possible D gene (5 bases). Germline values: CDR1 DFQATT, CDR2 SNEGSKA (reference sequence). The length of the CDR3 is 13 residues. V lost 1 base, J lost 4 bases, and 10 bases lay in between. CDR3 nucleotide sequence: TGCAGTGCTAGAGTACAGGAGGCCTATGGCTACACCTTC. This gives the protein CSARVQEAYGYTF.